The count of the clone carrying this TCR beta chain is one. This entry is derived from a study of blood T cell repertoires in COVID-19. Study in general: The origin of the acute and convalescent COVID-19 samples was the United States, Italy and Spain. PBMCs, B-cell-depleted T cells, or T cells provided the cDNA or gDNA that made up the material.

CDR3 length: 15 residues. V was pared by 5 bases and J by 1 base, with 14 bases between. From germline, CDR1 is SEHNR and CDR2 FQNEAQ (reference sequence). Methods used by the authors: It was from reference gene primer amplification that nucleated cell counts were estimated. Method: immunoSEQ multiplex PCR; TCRdb's copy keeps in-frame clones and lacks some. That table gives V, J and clone size, and the DNA gave D and trimming. Among about 300,000 clones, approximately 87% were seen once, and the ten largest hold about 1.6%. The sample comprised peripheral blood. This rearrangement joins TRBV7-9 to TRBJ2-5; D unresolved. The sequence came from a woman between 40 and 50 years old who had recovered from COVID-19. The CDR3 sequence is CASSVGFVAQETQYF. In DNA, the CDR3 is TGTGCCAGCAGCGTCGGGTTCGTAGCCCAAGAGACCCAGTACTTC. The variable domain in full, completed from reference TRBV7-9 and TRBJ2-5, reads DTGVSQNPRHKITKRGQNVTFRCDPISEHNRLYWYRQTLGQGPEFLTYFQNEAQLEKSRLLSDRFSAERPKGSFSTLEIQRTEQGDSAMYLCASSVGFVAQETQYFGPGTRLLVL.